The 29 T cell receptor beta chains in this list originate from one sample, sequenced in a study of PD-1 blockade in mismatch repair-deficient tumors. Sequencing used immunoSEQ multiplex PCR; TCRdb keeps in-frame clones, though not all of them. The sample lists some 100,000 clones, under 90% seen once, with 6.3% in the top ten. The sequences come from peripheral blood, collected approximately 8 months after starting pembrolizumab. The source is an adult with mismatch repair-deficient cancer.

J is TRBJ2-1 and V is TRBV5-1; D is unclear. The CDR3 loop spans 13 amino acids. Germline V gene data show CDR1 as SGHRS and CDR2 as YFSETQ. With 2 bases removed from V and 8 bases from J, the gap between germline ends came to 11 bases. DNA for the CDR3: TGCGCCAGCAGCTTTACCTTCTTCGATGAGCAGTTCTTC. It encodes CASSFTFFDEQFF.

This clone was observed a few times. J is TRBJ2-3 and V is TRBV7-3; D remains unclear. The CDR3 is made up of 15 amino acids. V shed 5 bases and J shed 0 bases, with 12 bases lying between them. Germline V gene sequence: CDR1 SGHTA, CDR2 FQGTGA. This chain's CDR3 is CASSALGLSTDTQYF. CDR3 nucleotide sequence: TGTGCCAGCAGCGCCTTGGGTCTTAGCACAGATACGCAGTATTTT.

The genes are TRBV6-1 and TRBJ2-7, with D perhaps matching TRBD1 (6 bases). Germline V gene sequence: CDR1 MNHNS, CDR2 SASEGT. This CDR3 is 15 amino acids long. V dropped 4 bases and J dropped 5 bases, with 18 bases sitting between them. The DNA of the CDR3 is TGTGCCAGCAGTGCTAGGACAGAGTCCCCCGACGAGCAGTACTTC. This encodes CASSARTESPDEQYF.

This chain links TRBV9 with TRBJ2-7; the D gene could be TRBD1 or TRBD2 (5 bases each). Trimming took 4 bases from V and 6 from J, leaving 17 bases between them. The germline V gene has CDR1 SGDLS and CDR2 YYNGEE. The CDR3 extends over 14 amino acids. In nucleotides, the CDR3 is TGTGCCAGCAGCTTAGTTTCTGGGGCGGGCGAGCAGTACTTC. Encoded protein: CASSLVSGAGEQYF.

The chain couples TRBV19 to TRBJ2-3; TRBD2 might be the D (6 bases). Trimming shortened V by 9 bases and J by 0 bases, and 13 bases separated the two germline ends. CDR3 size: 14 residues. Germline CDR1 LNHDA, CDR2 SQIVND (reference sequence). The DNA of the CDR3 is TGTGCCAGCAAGGGGAGGCCTAGCACAGATACGCAGTATTTT. It specifies CASKGRPSTDTQYF.

This chain links TRBV7-6 with TRBJ2-3; 10 bases are shared with TRBD1. Germline V gene lookup returns CDR1 SGHVS and CDR2 FNYEAQ. J was trimmed by 4 bases and V by 6 bases; bases with no gene match: 7. The CDR3 sequence is 15 residues long. The CDR3 loop is CASRAGTGVADTQYF. The CDR3 DNA reads as TGTGCCAGCAGGGCCGGGACAGGGGTCGCAGATACGCAGTATTTT.

The V gene is TRBV5-6, the J gene TRBJ2-4; D call uncertain. The ends were cut back, 3 bases at V and 10 bases at J, with 5 bases in the middle. The CDR3 spans 10 residues. The germline CDR1 and CDR2 sequences are SGHDT and YYEEEE. The CDR3 sequence: CASSSTIQYF. The CDR3 DNA follows: TGTGCCAGCAGCTCCACTATTCAGTACTTC.

The V and J genes are TRBV9 and TRBJ1-5; D remains ambiguous. The V end lost 0 bases, the J end lost 5 bases, and 9 bases lay between the germline ends. This CDR3 has 14 amino acids. Germline V gives CDR1 SGDLS, CDR2 YYNGEE. CDR3 amino acids: CASSVDGGHQPQHF. CDR3 coding DNA: TGTGCCAGCAGCGTAGATGGCGGCCATCAGCCCCAGCATTTT.

The rearrangement uses TRBV4-1 and TRBJ2-3; D call uncertain. The germline V and J ends were trimmed by 4 bases and 1 base, with 15 bases remaining between them. The CDR3 sequence is 16 residues long. Per germline, CDR1 MGHRA and CDR2 YSYEKL. CDR3 nucleotides: TGCGCCAGCAGCCCCCGCCCTGGCGAACGCACAGATACGCAGTATTTT. Translating it yields CASSPRPGERTDTQYF.

This clone was seen only once. The chain links TRBV5-6 to TRBJ1-4, with 8 positions matching TRBD1. The CDR3 extends over 13 amino acids. Trimming at V came to 4 bases and at J to 10 bases, leaving 6 bases not matched to a gene. Per germline, CDR1 SGHDT and CDR2 YYEEEE. Here the CDR3 DNA reads TGTGCCAGCAGCCCATACCAGGGGGCAAAACTGTTTTTT. This sequence encodes CASSPYQGAKLFF.

The chain has TRBV19 and TRBJ2-7; the D is unclear. CDR3 length equals 13 residues. V was shortened by 5 bases and J by 2 bases, with 10 bases between the two germline ends. Germline V lookup: CDR1 LNHDA, CDR2 SQIVND (reference sequence). This chain's CDR3 is CASSLNLAYEQYF. The DNA for the CDR3 is TGTGCCAGTAGTCTAAATTTGGCCTACGAGCAGTACTTC.

This sequence joins TRBV2 and TRBJ2-2; D gene uncertain. The CDR3 has 12 residues. The V gene lost 5 bases and the J gene lost 3 bases, with 4 bases spanning the gap. Germline CDR1 and CDR2: SNHLY and FYNNEI. The CDR3 bases are TGTGCCAGCAGTCCCGACACCGGGGAGCTGTTTTTT. It codes for CASSPDTGELFF.

The J gene is TRBJ2-1, the V gene TRBV9, with a weak D call TRBD2 (6 bases). The V gene lost 6 bases and the J gene lost 11 bases, with 21 bases spanning the gap. Germline V gene sequence: CDR1 SGDLS, CDR2 YYNGEE. The CDR3 is 14 residues long. CDR3 DNA: TGTGCCAGCAATCGGGTGGGTAGCGGAGATCAGCAGTTCTTC. Protein sequence: CASNRVGSGDQQFF.

V usage is TRBV5-8 and J usage is TRBJ1-5, with D hard to call. Trimming took 0 bases from V and 0 from J, leaving 10 bases between them. Germline-derived CDR1 and CDR2 are SGHTS and YDEGEE. The CDR3 length is 16 residues. In DNA, the CDR3 is TGTGCCAGCAGCTTGGGGACCGATTATAGCAATCAGCCCCAGCATTTT. Protein product: CASSLGTDYSNQPQHF. Supplemented by reference TRBV5-8 and TRBJ1-5, the full variable domain reads EAGVTQSPTHLIKTRGQQATLRCSPISGHTSVYWYQQALGLGLQFLLWYDEGEERNRGNFPPRFSGRQFPNYSSELNVNALELEDSALYLCASSLGTDYSNQPQHFGDGTRLSIL.

Details on this clone: One end of the junction varies from germline; a read error may be responsible. The chain recombines TRBV19 with TRBJ2-7; the D gene is possibly TRBD1 (6 bases). Looked up from germline, CDR1 is LNHDA and CDR2 is SQIVND (reference sequence). The CDR3 contains 11 residues. CDR3 DNA sequence: TGTGCCAGTTACTCCGGGACAAGGACCGTCTTC. Encoded protein: CASYSGTRTVF.

The CDR3 coding sequence is TGCGCCAGCAGCCCTGTACGAGCGGGGGCGGGAGAGACCCAGTACTTC. Residues: CASSPVRAGAGETQYF. The chain joins TRBV4-3 to TRBJ2-5; 8 bases match TRBD2. V lost 4 bases and J lost 4; bases outside the gene matches: 11. This CDR3 has 16 residues. The germline V gene encodes CDR1 LGHNA and CDR2 YSLEER.

This clone appeared once. The chain employs TRBV6-5 and TRBJ2-1, with D hard to call. This CDR3 spans 14 amino acids. Trimming shortened V by 5 bases and J by 6 bases, and 14 bases separated the two germline ends. Germline CDR1 reads MNHEY; CDR2 reads SVGAGI. The CDR3 DNA reads as TGTGCCAGCAGTGAAGACCGTGTGACCAATGAGCAGTTCTTC. As protein: CASSEDRVTNEQFF.

The chain couples TRBV27 to TRBJ1-6; tentatively, D is TRBD1 (6 bases). Germline values: CDR1 MNHEY, CDR2 SMNVEV (reference sequence). Trimming took off 8 bases at V and 7 bases at J, with 9 bases between the two ends. This CDR3 has 12 residues. The CDR3 DNA is TGTGCCAGCGGACAGAGAAATTCACCCCTCCACTTT. Amino acids: CASGQRNSPLHF.

CDR3 in amino acids: CASSTQGGGSTDTQYF. The CDR3 DNA follows: TGTGCCAGCAGCACACAGGGGGGTGGGAGCACAGATACGCAGTATTTT. V and J are TRBV7-3 and TRBJ2-3, with TRBD1 matching over 8 bases. CDR3 length: 16 residues. The V and J ends lost 5 bases and 0 bases, in that order; junction bases with no gene match: 7. CDR1 SGHTA and CDR2 FQGTGA come from the germline V gene.

This clone was found once. Other DNA sequences within the sample encode an identical CDR3. The V and J genes are TRBV29-1 and TRBJ1-1, with a possible D match to TRBD1 (5 bases). With 4 bases removed from V and 5 bases from J, the gap between germline ends came to 14 bases. Looked up from germline, CDR1 is SQVTM and CDR2 is ANQGSEA. The CDR3 extends over 13 amino acids. CDR3 nucleotides: TGCAGCGTTGTCGGCAGGGCGAGAACTGAAGCTTTCTTT. As protein: CSVVGRARTEAFF.

This clone occurred once. This rearrangement joins TRBV27 to TRBJ2-1; tentative D call: TRBD1 (5 bases). This CDR3 spans 13 amino acids. Trimming pared 5 bases from V and 7 bases from J, leaving 12 bases between. In germline, CDR1 is MNHEY, CDR2 SMNVEV (reference sequence). The CDR3 reads CASSPSTENEQFF. The CDR3, as DNA: TGTGCCAGCAGTCCCTCGACAGAGAATGAGCAGTTCTTC.

This clone was seen a few times. This rearrangement joins TRBV4-1 to TRBJ2-7; weak D call: TRBD2 (5 bases). Trimming removed 1 base from V and 6 bases from J, with 13 bases in between. This CDR3 spans 14 amino acids. CDR1 and CDR2 (germline): MGHRA, YSYEKL. CDR3 DNA: TGCGCCAGCAGCCAAGCCAGCCTAGCTGGCGAGCAGTACTTC. Translating gives CASSQASLAGEQYF.

J is TRBJ2-7 and V is TRBV4-2, with TRBD2 matching over 11 bases. V shed 1 base and J 0 bases; nucleotides not matched to a gene: 11. CDR1 is LGHNA and CDR2 is YNFKEQ in the germline V gene. CDR3 length: 19 residues. CDR3 bases: TGTGCCAGCAGCCAAGGGAAATTAGCGGGAGGGTTTAGCTCCTACGAGCAGTACTTC. Translation: CASSQGKLAGGFSSYEQYF.

V usage is TRBV5-1 and J usage is TRBJ2-3; D ambiguous. Germline lookup yields CDR1 SGHRS and CDR2 YFSETQ. This CDR3 has 13 residues. The V end lost 4 bases, the J end lost 5 bases, and 11 bases lay between the germline ends. The CDR3 spells CASSPQWGDTQYF. The CDR3 DNA reads as TGCGCCAGCAGCCCGCAGTGGGGAGATACGCAGTATTTT.

V usage is TRBV5-1 and J usage is TRBJ1-4, with 7 bases identical to TRBD1. The CDR3 consists of 14 residues. V shed 4 bases and J 8 bases; nucleotides not matched to a gene: 8. Germline CDR1 SGHRS, CDR2 YFSETQ. The CDR3 loop is CASSPGTVREKLFF. The CDR3 DNA reads TGCGCCAGCAGCCCTGGGACAGTCCGGGAAAAACTGTTTTTT.

The chain joins TRBV7-2 to TRBJ2-5; a weak D match, TRBD1 (6 bases). The length of the CDR3 is 14 residues. V was cut by 6 bases and J by 1 base, with 12 bases left in between. Looked up from germline, CDR1 is SGHTA and CDR2 is FQGNSA. The CDR3, as DNA: TGTGCCAGCAGAACCGACAGGAGCCAAGAGACCCAGTACTTC. The encoded protein is CASRTDRSQETQYF.

V is TRBV27 and J is TRBJ2-5; 9 nucleotides match TRBD2. CDR1 MNHEY and CDR2 SMNVEV come from the germline V gene (reference sequence). V gave up 1 base and J gave up 0 bases; unmatched junction bases: 3. The CDR3 has 16 residues. Here the CDR3 reads CASSLWSSGNQETQYF. In DNA form, the CDR3 reads TGTGCCAGCAGTTTATGGTCTAGCGGGAACCAAGAGACCCAGTACTTC.

The V gene is TRBV5-1, the J gene TRBJ2-1; D is perhaps TRBD2 (6 bases). This CDR3 region has 13 residues. Trimming stripped 0 bases from V and 10 bases from J, with 11 bases between. Germline V CDR1 and CDR2: SGHRS, YFSETQ. The CDR3 sequence: CASSLGEVGEQFF. Here the CDR3 DNA reads TGCGCCAGCAGCTTGGGGGAGGTGGGGGAGCAGTTCTTC.

A single count supports this clone. The chain employs TRBV19 and TRBJ2-1, with D possibly matching TRBD2 (6 bases). In germline, CDR1 is LNHDA, CDR2 SQIVND (reference sequence). The V gene lost 3 bases and the J gene lost 7 bases, with 16 bases spanning the gap. This CDR3 spans 15 amino acids. The CDR3, as DNA: TGTGCCAGTAGTATCCTGTTCGGGAGTATAAATGAGCAGTTCTTC. This codes for CASSILFGSINEQFF.